The 9 T cell receptor beta chains listed next were all sequenced from one sample in a study of control samples from healthy donors and cancer patients. Method: immunoSEQ multiplex PCR; TCRdb's copy keeps in-frame clones and lacks some. The sample has about 95,000 clones, 88% seen once. The specimen sequenced was blood. These receptors were collected from a woman between 65 and 79 years old in good health.

V usage is TRBV11-2 and J usage is TRBJ2-1; 7 positions match TRBD2. The CDR3 is 14 residues long. V was clipped by 8 bases and J by 4 bases; unmatched bases: 8. Germline V CDR1 and CDR2: SGHAT, FQNNGV. This CDR3 reads CASVPGLKYNEQFF. CDR3 nucleotides: TGTGCCAGCGTTCCGGGACTAAAGTACAATGAGCAGTTCTTC.

J is TRBJ1-2 and V is TRBV2; D remains ambiguous. The V gene lost 1 base and the J gene lost 5 bases, with 5 bases spanning the gap. Germline CDR1 reads SNHLY; CDR2 reads FYNNEI. There are 12 residues in the CDR3. The CDR3 sequence is CASSEEGYGYTF. For the CDR3, the DNA is TGTGCCAGCAGTGAAGAAGGGTATGGCTACACCTTC.

The rearrangement uses TRBV30 and TRBJ2-7; the D is unclear. Trimming took 3 bases from V and 3 from J, leaving 6 bases between them. In germline, CDR1 is GTSNPN, CDR2 SVGIG (reference sequence). This CDR3 is built from 11 residues. CDR3 protein: CAWRVDYEQYF. CDR3 sequence (DNA): TGTGCCTGGAGGGTGGACTACGAGCAGTACTTC.

The rearrangement uses TRBV7-2 and TRBJ1-4; weak D call: TRBD1 (5 bases). Trimming shortened V by 5 bases and J by 0 bases, and 13 bases separated the two germline ends. This CDR3 has 16 residues. CDR1 and CDR2 (germline): SGHTA, FQGNSA. The CDR3 spells CASSPQGFATNEKLFF. DNA of the CDR3: TGTGCCAGCAGCCCCCAGGGTTTTGCAACTAATGAAAAACTGTTTTTT.

This clone showed up just once. J is TRBJ2-1 and V is TRBV7-9; TRBD2 agrees at 10 bases. The CDR3 covers 13 residues. Germline CDR1 is SEHNR and CDR2 is FQNEAQ (reference sequence). J was trimmed by 7 bases and V by 5 bases; bases with no gene match: 2. The CDR3 nucleotides read TGTGCCAGCAGCAATAGCGGGGGGAATGAGCAGTTCTTC. Its translation is CASSNSGGNEQFF.

The rearrangement joins TRBV6-1 to TRBJ2-7; either TRBD1 or TRBD2 may supply D (6 bases each). V was shortened by 2 bases and J by 7 bases, with 9 bases between the two germline ends. CDR3 length: 12 amino acids. Germline CDR1 and CDR2: MNHNS and SASEGT. In DNA form, the CDR3 reads TGTGCCAGCAGTGAAACAGGGAGGGAGCAGTACTTC. This codes for CASSETGREQYF.

This clone was counted only a few times. V is TRBV10-1 and J is TRBJ2-2, with D perhaps given as TRBD1 or TRBD2 (5 bases each). Germline V lookup: CDR1 WNHNN, CDR2 SYGVQD (reference sequence). The CDR3 spans 14 residues. The V and J ends lost 4 bases and 4 bases respectively, with 10 bases between them. The CDR3 DNA reads TGCGCCAGCAGTGGCTTGGGGGTCACCGGGGAGCTGTTTTTT. Encoded protein: CASSGLGVTGELFF.

The chain is built from TRBV30 and TRBJ1-3; no reliable D call. The germline CDR1 and CDR2 sequences are GTSNPN and SVGIG (reference sequence). Trimming stripped 4 bases from V and 4 bases from J, with 5 bases between. The length of the CDR3 is 11 residues. CDR3 DNA sequence: TGTGCCTGGATGGTCGGAAACACCATATATTTT. Translated, it gives CAWMVGNTIYF.

The chain couples TRBV10-3 to TRBJ2-2; D is possibly TRBD1 or TRBD2 (5 bases each). CDR3 size: 15 residues. The V gene lost 3 bases and the J gene lost 1 base, with 9 bases spanning the gap. CDR1 is ENHRY, CDR2 SYGVKD, per germline. The CDR3, as DNA: TGTGCCATCAGTGAAGAGGGGCTGAACACCGGGGAGCTGTTTTTT. Its translation is CAISEEGLNTGELFF.